Listed here are 23 T cell receptor beta chains from one sample, sequenced in a study of T cell repertoires in cytomegalovirus infection. TCRdb reprocessed the reads via MiXCR and lists one record per CDR3 protein. The profile shows around 250,000 distinct CDR3 sequences, approximately 15% of them singletons. Specimen: CD8+ T cells from PBMCs. The source of these receptors is a human donor in good health (CMV status not recorded). Some clones in this sample may be carry-over from other donors' samples.

In its sample, this clonotype was seen a few times. The gene calls are TRBV5-1 and TRBJ2-1; possible D gene TRBD1, 5 bases. CDR1 is SGHRS and CDR2 is YFSETQ in the germline V gene. The CDR3 totals 14 residues. V gave up 3 bases and J gave up 8 bases, with 15 bases separating them. DNA of the CDR3: TGCGCCAGCAGCTCGTCAAACAGGATCGATGAGCAGTTCTTC. As protein: CASSSSNRIDEQFF.

The CDR3 here is CASRGGTGVGSYEQYF. As DNA, the CDR3 is TGTGCCAGCAGGGGCGGGACAGGGGTCGGGTCCTACGAGCAGTACTTC. V usage is TRBV28 and J usage is TRBJ2-7; 10 nucleotides agree with TRBD1. The CDR3 loop spans 16 amino acids. V lost 6 bases and J lost 1; bases outside the gene matches: 9. CDR1 is MDHEN and CDR2 is SYDVKM in the germline V gene.

The chain joins TRBV27 to TRBJ1-6; a possible D gene is TRBD1 (5 bases). The length of the CDR3 is 14 residues. Germline values: CDR1 MNHEY, CDR2 SMNVEV (reference sequence). V shed 3 bases and J shed 9 bases, with 12 bases lying between them. The CDR3 is CASSFDFRGSPLHF. The CDR3 coding sequence is TGTGCCAGCAGTTTTGACTTTAGGGGTTCACCCCTCCACTTT.

As to this clonotype: Being one base from a much bigger clone, this may be a read error. The gene calls are TRBV7-4 and TRBJ1-1; D perhaps matches TRBD1 (5 bases). This CDR3 has 14 residues. The ends were cut back, 3 bases at V and 3 bases at J, with 11 bases in the middle. Germline CDR1 and CDR2: SGHVT and SQSDAQ. As DNA, the CDR3 is TGTGCCAGCAGCTTCCGGGGACTGGACACTGAAGCTTTCTTT. It translates to CASSFRGLDTEAFF.

This clonotype has a handful of counts. The chain recombines TRBV20-1 with TRBJ2-1, with 12 nucleotides matching TRBD2. V was clipped by 0 bases and J by 0 bases; unmatched bases: 9. In germline, CDR1 is DFQATT, CDR2 SNEGSKA (reference sequence). The CDR3 consists of 19 residues. The CDR3 bases are TGCAGTGCTAGAGAGCCTAGCGGGGGGGATTTAAGCTCCTACAATGAGCAGTTCTTC. As protein: CSAREPSGGDLSSYNEQFF.

This clonotype was recorded many times. The chain has TRBV11-2 and TRBJ2-3; 8 bases match TRBD2. CDR3 length equals 15 residues. Losses at the gene ends were 5 bases for V and 6 bases for J; bases not matched to a gene: 10. Germline loops: CDR1 SGHAT, CDR2 FQNNGV. The CDR3 DNA follows: TGTGCCAGCAGCGTGGCGGGGGGCCCTACTGATACGCAGTATTTT. Translating it yields CASSVAGGPTDTQYF.

This clonotype has just a few counts. V and J are TRBV7-6 and TRBJ1-5; D unclear. The V end lost 6 bases, the J end lost 3 bases, and 18 bases lay between the germline ends. CDR3 length: 16 residues. Germline V gene lookup returns CDR1 SGHVS and CDR2 FNYEAQ. CDR3 nucleotides: TGTGCCAGCAGTCAATCTAGGAGCGGTCCCAATCAGCCCCAGCATTTT. Its translation is CASSQSRSGPNQPQHF.

The chain combines TRBV7-6 with TRBJ2-3, with a possible D match to TRBD1 (5 bases). The CDR3 has 15 residues. V was shortened by 0 bases and J by 5 bases, with 12 bases between the two germline ends. Per germline, CDR1 SGHVS and CDR2 FNYEAQ. The CDR3 DNA reads as TGTGCCAGCAGCTTAGCGAGCAGGGAAGGAGATACGCAGTATTTT. Protein sequence: CASSLASREGDTQYF.

About this clonotype itself: At one end, the junction sequence differs from germline, possibly due to a read error. The gene calls are TRBV7-7 and TRBJ2-5; D uncertain. In germline, CDR1 is SSHAT, CDR2 FNYEAQ (reference sequence). CDR3 size: 15 residues. This CDR3 is CASTVGEESQETQYF. In DNA form, the CDR3 reads TGTGCTAGCACCGTTGGAGAGGAGTCGCAAGAGACCCAGTACTTC.

This clonotype was seen many times. The rearrangement links TRBV7-6 to TRBJ2-2; 14 bases line up with TRBD2. J lost 1 base, V lost 4 bases, and 2 bases had no gene match. CDR1 and CDR2 (germline): SGHVS, FNYEAQ. This CDR3 has 17 amino acids. CDR3 DNA: TGTGCCAGCAGCTCGGGACTAGCGGGAGAGAACACCGGGGAGCTGTTTTTT. Its translation: CASSSGLAGENTGELFF.

This clonotype was found many times. CDR3 residues: CASSLEDRYSNTGELFF. The CDR3 DNA sequence: TGTGCCAGCAGCTTAGAGGACAGGTACTCGAACACCGGGGAGCTGTTTTTT. The chain carries TRBV7-9 and TRBJ2-2; 7 bases agree with TRBD1. The length of the CDR3 is 17 residues. Germline lookup yields CDR1 SEHNR and CDR2 FQNEAQ (reference sequence). The V gene end was trimmed by 1 base and the J gene end by 0 bases; junction bases not matched to a gene: 5.

A single count supports this clonotype. This chain connects TRBV5-5 to TRBJ1-6; 7 bases are a match to TRBD1. Trimming removed 4 bases from V and 3 bases from J; junction bases left unmatched: 7. CDR1 and CDR2 from the germline V gene are SGHKS and YYEKEE (reference sequence). This CDR3 spans 16 amino acids. In nucleotides, the CDR3 is TGTGCCAGCAGCATAGAAAGACAGGGCTATAATTCACCCCTCCACTTT. It yields the protein CASSIERQGYNSPLHF.

To note about this clonotype: A read error may explain this, as a much larger clone is one base away. The chain carries TRBV6-2 or TRBV6-3 and TRBJ2-1; D gene unclear. Germline V gene data show CDR1 as MNHEY and CDR2 as SVGEGT. The CDR3 runs 15 residues. Trimming removed 10 bases from V and 0 bases from J, with 16 bases in between. The CDR3 DNA reads as TGTGCCAACAGCAAGGGCGCAAACTCCTACAATGAGCAGTTCTTC. Its protein product is CANSKGANSYNEQFF.

This clonotype was counted ten times or more. The J gene is TRBJ2-3, the V gene TRBV12-3 or TRBV12-4; D is possibly TRBD1 (6 bases). The CDR3 is 17 residues long. Trimming removed 3 bases at V and 1 base at J, with 17 bases between. CDR3 nucleotides: TGTGCCAGCAGTTTTTTCGGGGACACAGATGGCACAGATACGCAGTATTTT. Translated, it gives CASSFFGDTDGTDTQYF.

This chain joins TRBV20-1 and TRBJ2-5, with a possible D match to TRBD2 (5 bases). The germline V and J ends were trimmed by 2 bases and 4 bases, with 20 bases remaining between them. This CDR3 has 16 amino acids. CDR1 and CDR2 from the germline V gene are DFQATT and SNEGSKA (reference sequence). CDR3 protein: CSARSSPGVGGETQYF. The CDR3 DNA reads as TGCAGTGCTAGATCGTCCCCCGGGGTTGGTGGAGAGACCCAGTACTTC.

This clonotype has a count of ten or more. The V and J genes are TRBV7-2 and TRBJ1-1; tentatively, D is TRBD1 (5 bases). Trimming removed 2 bases at V and 1 base at J, with 11 bases between. The CDR3 contains 15 residues. CDR1 and CDR2 (germline): SGHTA, FQGNSA. The DNA for the CDR3 is TGTGCCAGCAGCTTATTGGGCGACAGGAACACTGAAGCTTTCTTT. As protein: CASSLLGDRNTEAFF.

The gene calls are TRBV9 and TRBJ2-1; 8 nucleotides align to TRBD2. Looked up from germline, CDR1 is SGDLS and CDR2 is YYNGEE. This CDR3 spans 14 amino acids. The ends lost 0 bases at V and 6 bases at J; junction bases unmatched: 2. CDR3 sequence (DNA): TGTGCCAGCAGCGTAGCGGGGGGGCCCAATGAGCAGTTCTTC. As protein: CASSVAGGPNEQFF.

This clonotype has at least ten counts. The chain couples TRBV7-9 to TRBJ2-2; D possibly corresponds to TRBD1 (6 bases). V was clipped by 2 bases and J by 6 bases, with 16 bases between them. Germline loops: CDR1 SEHNR, CDR2 FQNEAQ (reference sequence). CDR3 length equals 16 residues. CDR3 DNA: TGTGCCAGCAGCTTAACCCTGGACAGCCCGTCCGGGGAGCTGTTTTTT. It translates to CASSLTLDSPSGELFF.

This chain joins TRBV20-1 and TRBJ2-3; TRBD1 aligns across 8 bases. V was clipped by 2 bases and J by 6 bases; unmatched bases: 10. Germline-derived CDR1 and CDR2 are DFQATT and SNEGSKA (reference sequence). The CDR3 totals 15 residues. CDR3 loop: CSARRQGARIDTQYF. For the CDR3, the DNA is TGCAGTGCTAGAAGGCAGGGGGCGCGAATCGATACGCAGTATTTT.

This clonotype occurred a few times. The chain links TRBV2 to TRBJ1-2, with a tentative D call TRBD1 (6 bases). Germline assignment: CDR1 SNHLY and CDR2 FYNNEI. CDR3 length: 14 amino acids. Trimming stripped 10 bases from V and 0 bases from J, with 15 bases between. This CDR3 reads CATPGAAANYGYTF. CDR3 coding DNA: TGTGCCACCCCGGGGGCGGCCGCTAACTATGGCTACACCTTC.

The chain joins TRBV7-6 to TRBJ2-7; D might be TRBD1 (7 bases). Germline V gives CDR1 SGHVS, CDR2 FNYEAQ. The germline V and J ends were trimmed by 10 bases and 7 bases, with 23 bases remaining between them. The length of the CDR3 is 14 residues. The CDR3 bases are TGTGCCATCCAATCACCAGGGGGGCGAGAAGAGCAGTACTTC. This translates into CAIQSPGGREEQYF.

This clonotype was counted ten times or more. This chain uses TRBV11-2 with TRBJ1-2; 9 bases line up with TRBD1. The CDR3 consists of 15 residues. V trimming: 5 bases; J trimming: 5 bases; junction bases outside the gene matches: 9. Germline V gene sequence: CDR1 SGHAT, CDR2 FQNNGV. In DNA, the CDR3 is TGTGCCAGCAGCCCGGAAACAGGGGGCGGTTATGGCTACACCTTC. Its translation: CASSPETGGGYGYTF.

This clonotype has a handful of counts. The chain uses TRBV5-5 and TRBJ2-7; 9 bases align to TRBD1. The CDR3 has 14 amino acids. Trimming cost V 1 base and J 4 bases; bases outside gene matches: 3. In germline, CDR1 is SGHKS, CDR2 YYEKEE (reference sequence). The CDR3 loop is CASSLPGTGYEQYF. DNA for the CDR3: TGTGCCAGCAGCTTGCCTGGGACAGGGTACGAGCAGTACTTC.